The T cell receptor beta chain described here comes from a study of response to subunit inactivated influenza vaccine. Study results and caveats: Authors suggested few new T cells are recruited by each seasonal influenza vaccination.

CDR3 length equals 13 residues. CDR1 is MNHEY and CDR2 is SVGEGT in the germline V gene. The germline V and J ends were trimmed by 6 bases and 1 base, with 7 bases remaining between them. Worth noting for this clonotype: The antigen is not known.

A single record per CDR3 protein comes from TCRdb applying MiXCR to the RT-PCR reads. The top ten hold about an eighth of the sample, which has approximately 500,000 distinct CDR3 sequences, approximately 12% seen once. This chain links TRBV6-2 or TRBV6-3 with TRBJ2-1; D remains unclear. The material sequenced was PBMCs from blood, taken roughly 6 weeks after vaccination. The sequence came from a man over 45 who received an inactivated influenza vaccine. This CDR3 reads CASRRNSYNEQFF. The DNA of the CDR3 is TGTGCCAGCAGAAGAAATTCCTACAATGAGCAGTTCTTC.